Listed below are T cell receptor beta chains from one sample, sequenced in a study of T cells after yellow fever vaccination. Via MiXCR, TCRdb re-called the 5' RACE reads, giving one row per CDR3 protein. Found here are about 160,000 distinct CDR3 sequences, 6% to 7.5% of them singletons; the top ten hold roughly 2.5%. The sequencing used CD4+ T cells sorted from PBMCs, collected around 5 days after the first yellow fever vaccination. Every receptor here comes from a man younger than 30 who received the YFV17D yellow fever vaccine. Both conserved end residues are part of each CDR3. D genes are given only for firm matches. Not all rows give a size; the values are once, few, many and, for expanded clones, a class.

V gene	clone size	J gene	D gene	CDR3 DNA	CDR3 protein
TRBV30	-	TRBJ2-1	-	TGTGCCTGCCTTAAACGGGGGGCAAGGAGCTCCTACAATGAGCAGTTCTTC	CACLKRGARSSYNEQFF
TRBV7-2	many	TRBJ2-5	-	TGTGCCAGCAGCCCCGGGGGTATCGAGACCCAGTACTTC	CASSPGGIETQYF
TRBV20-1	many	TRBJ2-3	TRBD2	TGCAGTGCCCTAGCGGGGGGGCCGACAGATACGCAGTATTTT	CSALAGGPTDTQYF
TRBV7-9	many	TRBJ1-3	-	TGTGCCAGCAGCTTCCGAAACACCATATATTTT	CASSFRNTIYF
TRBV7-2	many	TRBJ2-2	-	TGTGCCAGCAGCCCAACCCACGGGGAGCTGTTTTTT	CASSPTHGELFF
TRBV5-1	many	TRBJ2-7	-	TGCGCCAGCAGCCTGACAGGCGCCAGGGGTAGCATGGGATACGAGCAGTACTTC	CASSLTGARGSMGYEQYF
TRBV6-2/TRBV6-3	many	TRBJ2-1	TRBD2	TGTGCCAGCAGTTGGCTAGCGGGGTACAATGAGCAGTTCTTC	CASSWLAGYNEQFF
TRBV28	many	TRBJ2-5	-	TGTGCCAGCAGTTTACCCCCTACAGCTCGCCAGTACTTC	CASSLPPTARQYF
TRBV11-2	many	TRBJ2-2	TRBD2	TGTGCCAGCAGCTCGTGGACTAGCGGGGGGGCGAACACCGGGGAGCTGTTTTTT	CASSSWTSGGANTGELFF
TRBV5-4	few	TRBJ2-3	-	TGTGCCAGCAGCTTGAGTAAGGGGCTTACGCAGTATTTT	CASSLSKGLTQYF
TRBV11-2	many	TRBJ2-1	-	TGTGCCAGCAGCTTAGGACAGGCGAATGAGCAGTTCTTC	CASSLGQANEQFF
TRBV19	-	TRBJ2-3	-	TGTGCCAGTAGTCTGCGACATTCTCGTGGCACAGATACGCAGTATTTT	CASSLRHSRGTDTQYF
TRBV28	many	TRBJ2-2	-	TGTGCCAGCAGTTTCCCCGGACAGCCTTCCGGGGAGCTGTTTTTT	CASSFPGQPSGELFF
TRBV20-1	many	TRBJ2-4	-	TGCAGTGCTAGAGACGACAGTCCAAACATTCAGTACTTC	CSARDDSPNIQYF
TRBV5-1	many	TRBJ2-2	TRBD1	TGCGCCAGCAGCCTAGGGACAGGGCGTGCCGGGGAGCTGTTTTTT	CASSLGTGRAGELFF
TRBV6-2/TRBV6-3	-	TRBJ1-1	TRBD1	TGTGCCAGCAATATGGACAGGGCCGAAAATCGCATGAACACTGAAGCTTTCTTT	CASNMDRAENRMNTEAFF
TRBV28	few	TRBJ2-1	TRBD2	TGTGCCAGCACTCGAGCGGGGGGGCCTTACAATGAGCAGTTCTTC	CASTRAGGPYNEQFF
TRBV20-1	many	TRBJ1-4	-	TGCAGTGCTACCCCGGCGGGGGGCCATGAAAAACTGTTTTTT	CSATPAGGHEKLFF
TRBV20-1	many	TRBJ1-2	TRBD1	TGCAGTGGGATACAGGGGGCAAGTGGCTACACCTTC	CSGIQGASGYTF
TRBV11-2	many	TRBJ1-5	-	TGTGCCAGCAGCTTAGCGGGGTTACAGCCCCAGCATTTT	CASSLAGLQPQHF
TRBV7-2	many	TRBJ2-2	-	TGTGCCAGCAGTGGACAGTCTCTCTACACCGGGGAGCTGTTTTTT	CASSGQSLYTGELFF
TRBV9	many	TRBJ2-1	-	TGTGCCAGCAGCGTAGAGAGCCACTCCTACAATGAGCAGTTCTTC	CASSVESHSYNEQFF
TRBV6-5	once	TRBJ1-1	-	TGTGCCAGCAGTTTGGACTTTCAAAGAGGCACTGAAGCTTTCTTT	CASSLDFQRGTEAFF
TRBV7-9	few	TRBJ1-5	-	TGTGCCAGCAGCCGAGGGGAGGGGCGTCAGCCCCAGCATTTT	CASSRGEGRQPQHF
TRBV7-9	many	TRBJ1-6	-	TGTGCCAGCAGCTTTCCCAGGGATAATTCACCCCTCCACTTT	CASSFPRDNSPLHF
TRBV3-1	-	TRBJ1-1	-	TGTGCCAGCAGCCAGACCCCGACTGGGACTGAAGCTTTCTTT	CASSQTPTGTEAFF
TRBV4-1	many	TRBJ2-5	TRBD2	TGCGCCAGCAGTCCACTAGCGGGGGGGCAAGAGACCCAGTACTTC	CASSPLAGGQETQYF
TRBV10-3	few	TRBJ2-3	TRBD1	TGTGCCATCGAGACACGACAGGGGACAGATACGCAGTATTTT	CAIETRQGTDTQYF
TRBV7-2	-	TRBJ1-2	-	TGTGCCAGCAGCTCAGACCCCATCTATGGCTACACCTTC	CASSSDPIYGYTF
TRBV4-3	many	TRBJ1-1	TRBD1	TGCGCCAGCAGCCGGGACAGGGTAGACACTGAAGCTTTCTTT	CASSRDRVDTEAFF
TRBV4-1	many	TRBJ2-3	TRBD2	TGCGCCAGCAGCCAAGGTTCCGCGCCGGGACTAGAAAGGCCTGATACGCAGTATTTT	CASSQGSAPGLERPDTQYF
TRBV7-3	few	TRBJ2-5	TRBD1	TGTGCCAGCAGCTCAGGGACGACAGGGTACCAAGAGACCCAGTACTTC	CASSSGTTGYQETQYF
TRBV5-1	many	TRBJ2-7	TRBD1	TGCGCCAGCAGCGCCCGACAGGGGGAGGCCTACGAGCAGTACTTC	CASSARQGEAYEQYF
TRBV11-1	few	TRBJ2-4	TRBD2	TGTGCCAGCAGCCCGGCCTCGCTAGCGGGGGGCCCCCCCCAAAACATTCAGTACTTC	CASSPASLAGGPPQNIQYF
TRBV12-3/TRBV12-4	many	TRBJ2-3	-	TGTGCCAGCAGTTTAGCCCTCAGGGTCGATACGCAGTATTTT	CASSLALRVDTQYF
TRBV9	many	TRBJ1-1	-	TGTGCCAGCAGCGTAGGTGAAGGTGGTGCTTTCTTT	CASSVGEGGAFF
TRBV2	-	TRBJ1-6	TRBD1	TGTGCCAGCAAGGGGGACAGCCATAATTCACCCCTCCACTTT	CASKGDSHNSPLHF
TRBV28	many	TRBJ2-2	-	TGTGCCAGCAGTTTCTGGGCGGGCACCGGGGAGCTGTTTTTT	CASSFWAGTGELFF
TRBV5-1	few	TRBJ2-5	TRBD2	TGCGCCAGCAGCTTGGCACCGGGGGGCCAAGAGACCCAGTACTTC	CASSLAPGGQETQYF
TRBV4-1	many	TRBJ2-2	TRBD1	TGCGCCAGCAGCCACCGCGGACAGGGGAACCCCGGGGAGCTGTTTTTT	CASSHRGQGNPGELFF
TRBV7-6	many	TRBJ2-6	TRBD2	TGTGCCAGCAGCTTAATGATCAGCGGGACCGGGGCCAACGTCCTGACTTTC	CASSLMISGTGANVLTF
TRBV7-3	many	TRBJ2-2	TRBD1	TGTGCCAGCAGCATGACAGGGGGCGGCGGGGAGCTGTTTTTT	CASSMTGGGGELFF
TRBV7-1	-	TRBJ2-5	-	TGTGCCAGCGGCTCAGGGGACGGAGAGACCCAGTACTTC	CASGSGDGETQYF
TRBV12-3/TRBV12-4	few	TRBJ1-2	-	TGTGCCAGCAGTCAAAGGACGGGGCTTCCCTATGGCTACACCTTC	CASSQRTGLPYGYTF
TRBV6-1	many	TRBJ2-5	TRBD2	TGTGCCAGCAGCCCAGCCCCGGGACTAGCGGGGGAAGAGACCCAGTACTTC	CASSPAPGLAGEETQYF